In this sample, the clone carrying this TCR beta chain turned up once. Germline V gives CDR1 LNHDA, CDR2 SQIVND (reference sequence). The CDR3 is 14 amino acids. Deletions cut 3 bases from V and 2 bases from J, with 7 bases between. The data were obtained in a study of blood T cell repertoires in COVID-19. Across the whole study: T cells, B-cell-depleted T cells, or PBMCs provided the cDNA or gDNA that served as material.

In the original workflow: Reference gene primer amplification gave estimated nucleated cell counts. Sequencing was performed with immunoSEQ multiplex PCR; in TCRdb, only in-frame clones are kept and a portion is missing. Clone size and V and J calls were adopted from that table, with D and trimming inferred from the DNA. Among fewer than 500,000 clones, 70% to 90% were seen once, and the ten largest hold 0.8% to 0.85%. The rearrangement uses TRBV19 and TRBJ2-2; D is ambiguous. The receptor comes from a man younger than 35 with COVID-19, enrolled during active disease. Sequenced: peripheral blood. The CDR3 DNA reads as TGTGCCAGTAGTATGGGCTACAACACCGGGGAGCTGTTTTTT. It translates to CASSMGYNTGELFF.